This TCR beta chain was recovered during a study of cytomegalovirus exposure and HLA in healthy donors. CDR1 is ENHRY and CDR2 is SYGVKD in the germline V gene. This CDR3 contains 17 residues. With 2 bases removed from V and 5 bases from J, the gap between germline ends came to 22 bases. Though probably carrying unrecorded immune exposures, donors were nominally healthy at sampling. The PCR made use of 60 Vbeta and 13 Jbeta primers. Sequencing was performed with immunoSEQ multiplex PCR; in TCRdb, only in-frame clones are kept and a portion is missing. The sample records around 210,000 clones, just under 80% being singletons.

The chain combines TRBV10-3 with TRBJ2-7, with a tentative D call TRBD1 (6 bases). The TCR sequence derives from a boy aged 5-17 years in good health and CMV-seronegative. Sequenced input: PBMCs. The CDR3 reads CAISEPGVSLTQHEQYF. CDR3 in DNA: TGTGCCATCAGTGAGCCAGGGGTCTCCCTCACACAGCACGAGCAGTACTTC.